What follows are 23 T cell receptor beta chains derived from one specimen sequenced in a study of blood T cell repertoires in COVID-19. Some clones are missing from TCRdb's copy, which holds only in-frame ones; the method was immunoSEQ multiplex PCR. The table includes over 250,000 clones, about 89% detected once. Specimen: peripheral blood. These receptors were obtained from a man aged 50-60 years with acute or convalescent COVID-19.

This chain links TRBV7-2 with TRBJ2-7; 7 nucleotides match TRBD2. Germline lookup yields CDR1 SGHTA and CDR2 FQGNSA. V was clipped by 0 bases and J by 2 bases; unmatched bases: 4. The CDR3 loop spans 15 amino acids. The CDR3 coding sequence is TGTGCCAGCAGCTTAGCCTCGCGGGGGACCTACGAGCAGTACTTC. It specifies CASSLASRGTYEQYF.

This clone was observed a single time. The chain links TRBV6-5 to TRBJ1-3, with unresolved D. The CDR3 length is 12 residues. Deletions cut 8 bases from V and 0 bases from J, with 5 bases between. Germline-derived CDR1 and CDR2 are MNHEY and SVGAGI. The CDR3 region has the DNA TGTGCCAGCGTCAGCTCTGGAAACACCATATATTTT. The encoded protein is CASVSSGNTIYF.

DNA for the CDR3: TGTGCCAGTAGTATTTCCACGAGCTCCTACGAGCAGTACTTC. Its translation is CASSISTSSYEQYF. V and J are TRBV19 and TRBJ2-7, with D hard to call. Germline CDR1 reads LNHDA; CDR2 reads SQIVND (reference sequence). This CDR3 comprises 14 residues. V lost 3 bases to trimming and J lost 0 bases, with 9 bases between them.

This rearrangement joins TRBV7-3 to TRBJ2-1, with TRBD2 matching 11 bases. Germline V lookup: CDR1 SGHTA, CDR2 FQGTGA. V was clipped by 4 bases and J by 2 bases; unmatched bases: 1. The CDR3 is 15 amino acids. The CDR3 bases are TGTGCCAGCAGCTCGGGACTAGCGGCCTACAATGAGCAGTTCTTC. It yields the protein CASSSGLAAYNEQFF. Looking up the rest from reference TRBV7-3 and TRBJ2-1 gives the full variable domain: GAGVSQTPSNKVTEKGKYVELRCDPISGHTALYWYRQSLGQGPEFLIYFQGTGAADDSGLPNDRFFAVRPEGSVSTLKIQRTERGDSAVYLCASSSGLAAYNEQFFGPGTRLTVL.

J is TRBJ2-2 and V is TRBV2, with D maybe TRBD2 (5 bases). The CDR3 length is 14 residues. Per germline, CDR1 SNHLY and CDR2 FYNNEI. Deletions cut 10 bases from V and 3 bases from J, with 15 bases between. The CDR3 bases are TGTGCCATACGACCGGGGTCAGACACCGGGGAGCTGTTTTTT. This gives the protein CAIRPGSDTGELFF.

This chain uses TRBV19 with TRBJ2-6, with D perhaps TRBD1 (6 bases). The germline gives CDR1 LNHDA, CDR2 SQIVND (reference sequence). Trimming cost V 7 bases and J 2 bases, with 15 bases left between them. The CDR3 has 16 amino acids. The CDR3 spells CASTPGHIAGANVLTF. CDR3 bases: TGTGCCAGTACACCGGGACATATCGCTGGGGCCAACGTCCTGACTTTC.

V usage is TRBV9 and J usage is TRBJ1-1, with 9 bases matching TRBD1. Germline CDR1 and CDR2: SGDLS and YYNGEE. This CDR3 has 13 residues. Losses at the gene ends were 2 bases for V and 8 bases for J; bases not matched to a gene: 4. CDR3 amino acids: CASSVGGTGEAFF. DNA of the CDR3: TGTGCCAGCAGCGTGGGAGGGACAGGGGAAGCTTTCTTT.

V gene TRBV2 combines with J gene TRBJ2-2, with D uncertain. Germline-derived CDR1 and CDR2 are SNHLY and FYNNEI. The CDR3 extends over 15 amino acids. The germline V and J ends were trimmed by 8 bases and 5 bases, with 18 bases remaining between them. CDR3 region: CASGLTGARTGELFF. The CDR3 DNA is TGTGCCAGCGGCTTAACGGGTGCGAGGACCGGGGAGCTGTTTTTT.

This clone has a single count. The CDR3 nucleotides read TGTGCCAGCACCCAGGGACTTGAAGCTTTCTTT. It codes for CASTQGLEAFF. The chain employs TRBV3-1 (or the pseudogene TRBV3-2) and TRBJ1-1, with D possibly being TRBD1 (5 bases). The CDR3 totals 11 residues. V shed 7 bases and J shed 7 bases, with 10 bases lying between them. Germline-derived CDR1 and CDR2 are LGHDT and YNNKEL (reference sequence).

The chain links TRBV7-9 to TRBJ1-6, with 7 bases lining up with TRBD1. The CDR3 consists of 13 residues. The V segment lost 7 bases and the J segment 13 bases; nucleotides outside the gene matches: 10. Germline-derived CDR1 and CDR2 are SEHNR and FQNEAQ (reference sequence). CDR3 nucleotides: TGTGCCAGCACCACCGGGACAGAAACCCCCCTCCACTTT. Translation: CASTTGTETPLHF.

The rearrangement uses TRBV9 and TRBJ1-3, with D possibly TRBD1 on 5 matching bases. V lost 0 bases and J 4 bases, leaving 8 bases between the germline ends. Germline V gene lookup returns CDR1 SGDLS and CDR2 YYNGEE. The CDR3 loop spans 14 amino acids. The CDR3 nucleotides are TGTGCCAGCAGCGTAGGACAGTCAGGAAACACCATATATTTT. The encoded protein is CASSVGQSGNTIYF.

The genes are TRBV18 and TRBJ2-5, with 7 bases matching TRBD1. The CDR3 length is 14 residues. The ends lost 3 bases at V and 5 bases at J; junction bases unmatched: 6. Germline assignment: CDR1 KGHSH and CDR2 LQKENI. The CDR3 region has the DNA TGTGCCAGCTCACCGACGACAGGGATGGAGACCCAGTACTTC. It encodes CASSPTTGMETQYF.

This chain connects TRBV2 to TRBJ1-2; possibly TRBD1 for D (5 bases). The CDR3 has 13 residues. CDR1 and CDR2 from the germline V gene are SNHLY and FYNNEI. The V gene lost 3 bases and the J gene lost 4 bases, with 9 bases spanning the gap. The CDR3 nucleotides are TGTGCCAGCAGTGACACGGGGGGCTATGGCTACACCTTC. Protein sequence: CASSDTGGYGYTF. Full variable domain (remainder filled in from reference TRBV2 and TRBJ1-2): EPEVTQTPSHQVTQMGQEVILRCVPISNHLYFYWYRQILGQKVEFLVSFYNNEISEKSEIFDDQFSVERPDGSNFTLKIRSTKLEDSAMYFCASSDTGGYGYTFGSGTRLTVV.

The rearrangement joins TRBV9 to TRBJ1-6, with a weak D call TRBD1 (5 bases). The ends were cut back, 4 bases at V and 11 bases at J, with 19 bases in the middle. This CDR3 comprises 15 residues. Looked up from germline, CDR1 is SGDLS and CDR2 is YYNGEE. CDR3 DNA: TGTGCCAGCAGCCCCCGGACGGGGGAGAGACCACCCCTCCACTTT. Translation: CASSPRTGERPPLHF.

This clone was detected once. J is TRBJ2-1 and V is TRBV2, with D possibly matching TRBD1 (5 bases). Germline lookup yields CDR1 SNHLY and CDR2 FYNNEI. Trimming took off 5 bases at V and 15 bases at J, with 23 bases between the two ends. The CDR3 length is 14 residues. The CDR3 coding sequence is TGTGCCAGCAGTCTACAGGTACGAGAGAGAATAGGGTTCTTC. The encoded protein is CASSLQVRERIGFF.

The genes are TRBV23-1 and TRBJ2-1, with D unclear. TRBV23-1 carries the ORF label, with uncertain function. This CDR3 contains 17 residues. The V gene lost 4 bases and the J gene lost 6 bases, with 22 bases spanning the gap. CDR3 residues: CASSLVLRVPITNEQFF. CDR3 sequence (DNA): TGCGCCAGCAGTCTCGTCCTCCGGGTTCCGATCACCAATGAGCAGTTCTTC.

This sequence joins TRBV10-1 and TRBJ2-5; 10 nucleotides line up with TRBD2. This CDR3 is 16 amino acids long. V trimming: 0 bases; J trimming: 3 bases; junction bases outside the gene matches: 4. CDR1 is WNHNN and CDR2 is SYGVQD in the germline V gene (reference sequence). CDR3 amino acids: CASSESIAGGKETQYF. CDR3 sequence (DNA): TGCGCCAGCAGTGAGTCGATAGCGGGGGGAAAAGAGACCCAGTACTTC.

The chain couples TRBV9 to TRBJ2-2, with D possibly TRBD2 on 6 matching bases. Germline V lookup: CDR1 SGDLS, CDR2 YYNGEE. V was trimmed by 2 bases and J by 5 bases, leaving 10 bases between them. This CDR3 contains 14 residues. CDR3 bases: TGTGCCAGCAGCGTGGGGGGACGTACCGGGGAGCTGTTTTTT. Translating it yields CASSVGGRTGELFF.

There are a few counts of this clone. This chain joins TRBV2 and TRBJ2-2, with 7 bases lining up with TRBD2. The V gene end was trimmed by 5 bases and the J gene end by 6 bases; junction bases not matched to a gene: 3. Germline CDR1 SNHLY, CDR2 FYNNEI. The CDR3 has 13 amino acids. CDR3 DNA: TGTGCCAGCAGTCTCACTAGCGCCGGGGAGCTGTTTTTT. Residues: CASSLTSAGELFF.

The chain is built from TRBV6-6 and TRBJ1-3, with a tentative D call TRBD1 (6 bases). In germline, CDR1 is MNHNY, CDR2 SVGAGI (reference sequence). The CDR3 is 19 amino acids. V lost 5 bases to trimming and J lost 0 bases, with 23 bases between them. This CDR3 is CASSPVTGPKLGSGNTIYF. The DNA for the CDR3 is TGTGCCAGCAGTCCAGTCACAGGGCCCAAGTTGGGCTCTGGAAACACCATATATTTT.

The rearrangement joins TRBV2 to TRBJ1-1; no reliable D call. Germline V gene data show CDR1 as SNHLY and CDR2 as FYNNEI. The CDR3 contains 13 residues. V was cut by 10 bases and J by 1 base, with 13 bases left in between. The CDR3 sequence is CATLKEGNTEAFF. The DNA for the CDR3 is TGTGCCACCCTTAAGGAGGGGAACACTGAAGCTTTCTTT.

This rearrangement joins TRBV9 to TRBJ2-3; 8 nucleotides match TRBD2. Germline assignment: CDR1 SGDLS and CDR2 YYNGEE. The J segment lost 5 bases and the V segment lost 2 bases, leaving 7 bases of the junction unmatched. CDR3 length equals 15 residues. DNA of the CDR3: TGTGCCAGCAGCGTCGGGACTAGGCGGGAAGATACGCAGTATTTT. The encoded protein is CASSVGTRREDTQYF.

This clone occurred once. The genes are TRBV24-1 and TRBJ2-2; 13 bases match TRBD2. This CDR3 is built from 18 residues. The junction had 10 bases not matched to a gene; V was cut back by 6 bases and J by 4 bases. Germline values: CDR1 KGHDR, CDR2 SFDVKD. The CDR3 loop reads CATSPPGTSGASTGELFF. The DNA of the CDR3 is TGTGCCACCAGTCCTCCCGGGACTAGCGGGGCCTCCACCGGGGAGCTGTTTTTT.